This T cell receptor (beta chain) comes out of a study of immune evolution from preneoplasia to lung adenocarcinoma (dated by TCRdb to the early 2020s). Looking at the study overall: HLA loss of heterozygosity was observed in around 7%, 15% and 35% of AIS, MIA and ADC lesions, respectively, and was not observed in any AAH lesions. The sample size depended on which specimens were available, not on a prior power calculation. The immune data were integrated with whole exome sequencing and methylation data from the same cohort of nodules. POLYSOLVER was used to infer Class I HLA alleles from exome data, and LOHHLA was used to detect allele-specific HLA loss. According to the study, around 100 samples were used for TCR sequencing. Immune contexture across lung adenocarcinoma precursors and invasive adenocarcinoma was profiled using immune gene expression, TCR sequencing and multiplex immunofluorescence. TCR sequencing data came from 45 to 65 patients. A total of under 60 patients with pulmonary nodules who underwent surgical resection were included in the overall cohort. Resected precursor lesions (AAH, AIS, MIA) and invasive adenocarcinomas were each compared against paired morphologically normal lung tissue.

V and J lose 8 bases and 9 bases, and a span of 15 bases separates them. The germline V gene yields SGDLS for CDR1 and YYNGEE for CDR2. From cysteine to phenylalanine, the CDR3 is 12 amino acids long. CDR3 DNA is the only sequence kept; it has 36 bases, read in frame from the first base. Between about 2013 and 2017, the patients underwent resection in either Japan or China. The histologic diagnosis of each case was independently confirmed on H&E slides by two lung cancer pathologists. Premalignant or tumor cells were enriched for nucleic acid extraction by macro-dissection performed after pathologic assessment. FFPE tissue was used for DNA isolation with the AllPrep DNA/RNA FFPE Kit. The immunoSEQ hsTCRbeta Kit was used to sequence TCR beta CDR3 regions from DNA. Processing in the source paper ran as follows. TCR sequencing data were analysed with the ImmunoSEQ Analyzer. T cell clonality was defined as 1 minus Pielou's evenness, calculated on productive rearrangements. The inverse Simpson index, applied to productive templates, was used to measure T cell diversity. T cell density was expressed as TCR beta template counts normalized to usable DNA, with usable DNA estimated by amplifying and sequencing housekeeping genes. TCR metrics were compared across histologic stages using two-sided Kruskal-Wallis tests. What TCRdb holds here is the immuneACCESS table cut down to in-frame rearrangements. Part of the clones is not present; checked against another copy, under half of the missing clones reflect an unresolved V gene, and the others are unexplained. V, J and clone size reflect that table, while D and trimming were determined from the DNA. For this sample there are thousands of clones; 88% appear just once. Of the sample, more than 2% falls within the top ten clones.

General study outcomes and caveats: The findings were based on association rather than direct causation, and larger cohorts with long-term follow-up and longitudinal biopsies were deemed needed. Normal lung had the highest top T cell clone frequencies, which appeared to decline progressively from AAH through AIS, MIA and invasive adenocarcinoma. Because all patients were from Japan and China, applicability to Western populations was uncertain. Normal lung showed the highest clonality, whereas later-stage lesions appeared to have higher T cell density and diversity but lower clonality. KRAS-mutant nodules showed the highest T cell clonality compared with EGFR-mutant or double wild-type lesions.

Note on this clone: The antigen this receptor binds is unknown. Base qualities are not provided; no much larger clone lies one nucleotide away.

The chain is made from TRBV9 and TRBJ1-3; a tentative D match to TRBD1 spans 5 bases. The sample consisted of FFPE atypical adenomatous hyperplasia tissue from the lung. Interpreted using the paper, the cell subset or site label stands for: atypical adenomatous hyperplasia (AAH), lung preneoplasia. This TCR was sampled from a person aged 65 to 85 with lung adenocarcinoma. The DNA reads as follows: TGTGCCAGTGGGGACCGGCCGAGCACCATATATTTT. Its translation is CASGDRPSTIYF.